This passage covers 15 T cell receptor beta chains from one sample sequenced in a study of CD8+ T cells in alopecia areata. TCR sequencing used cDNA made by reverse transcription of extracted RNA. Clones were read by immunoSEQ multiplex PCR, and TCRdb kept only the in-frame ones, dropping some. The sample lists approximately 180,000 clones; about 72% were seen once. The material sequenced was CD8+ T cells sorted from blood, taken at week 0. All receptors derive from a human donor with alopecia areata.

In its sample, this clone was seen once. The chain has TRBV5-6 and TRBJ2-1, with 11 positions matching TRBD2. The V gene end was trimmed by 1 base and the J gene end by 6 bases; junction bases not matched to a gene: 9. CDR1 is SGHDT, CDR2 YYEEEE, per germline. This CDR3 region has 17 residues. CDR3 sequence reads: CASSLKLAGGRRNEQFF. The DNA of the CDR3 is TGTGCCAGCAGCTTGAAATTAGCGGGGGGGCGTCGCAATGAGCAGTTCTTC.

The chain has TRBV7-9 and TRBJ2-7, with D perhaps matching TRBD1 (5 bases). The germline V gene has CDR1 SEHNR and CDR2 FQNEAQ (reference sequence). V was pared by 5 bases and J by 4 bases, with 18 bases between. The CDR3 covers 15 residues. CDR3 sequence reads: CASSLARTGWYEQYF. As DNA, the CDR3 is TGTGCCAGCAGCCTGGCTCGCACAGGATGGTACGAGCAGTACTTC.

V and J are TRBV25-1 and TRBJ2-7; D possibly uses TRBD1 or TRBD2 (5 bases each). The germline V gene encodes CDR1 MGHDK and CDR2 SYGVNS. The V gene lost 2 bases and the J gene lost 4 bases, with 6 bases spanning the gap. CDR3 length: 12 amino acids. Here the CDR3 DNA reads TGTGCCAGCAGTGAAGGGGGTTACGAGCAGTACTTC. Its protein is CASSEGGYEQYF.

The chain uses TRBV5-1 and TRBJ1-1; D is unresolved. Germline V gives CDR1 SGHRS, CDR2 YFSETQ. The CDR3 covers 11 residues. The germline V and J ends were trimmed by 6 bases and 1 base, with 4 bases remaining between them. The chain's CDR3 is CASTGNTEAFF. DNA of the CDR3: TGCGCCAGCACAGGGAACACTGAAGCTTTCTTT.

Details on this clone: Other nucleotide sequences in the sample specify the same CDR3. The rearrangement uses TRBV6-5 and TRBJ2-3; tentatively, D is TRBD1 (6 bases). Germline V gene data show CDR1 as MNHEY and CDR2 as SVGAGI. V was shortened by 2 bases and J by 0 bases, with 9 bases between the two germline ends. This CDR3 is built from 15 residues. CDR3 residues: CASSYRRGSTDTQYF. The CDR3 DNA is TGTGCCAGCAGTTACCGCAGGGGAAGCACAGATACGCAGTATTTT.

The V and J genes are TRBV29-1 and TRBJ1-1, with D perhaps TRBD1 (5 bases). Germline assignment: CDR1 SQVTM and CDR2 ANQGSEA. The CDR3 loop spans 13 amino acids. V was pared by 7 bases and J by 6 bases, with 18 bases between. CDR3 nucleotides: TGCAGCGCCGACGATTCATGGGGCGCTGAAGCTTTCTTT. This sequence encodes CSADDSWGAEAFF.

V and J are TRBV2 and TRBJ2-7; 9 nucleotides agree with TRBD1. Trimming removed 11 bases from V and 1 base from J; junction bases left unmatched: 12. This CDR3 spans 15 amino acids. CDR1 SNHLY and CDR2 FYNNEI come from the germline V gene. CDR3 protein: CAGQGLQGRSYEQYF. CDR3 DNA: TGTGCCGGACAGGGGTTGCAGGGGCGATCCTACGAGCAGTACTTC. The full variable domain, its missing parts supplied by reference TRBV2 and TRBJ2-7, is EPEVTQTPSHQVTQMGQEVILRCVPISNHLYFYWYRQILGQKVEFLVSFYNNEISEKSEIFDDQFSVERPDGSNFTLKIRSTKLEDSAMYFCAGQGLQGRSYEQYFGPGTRLTVT.

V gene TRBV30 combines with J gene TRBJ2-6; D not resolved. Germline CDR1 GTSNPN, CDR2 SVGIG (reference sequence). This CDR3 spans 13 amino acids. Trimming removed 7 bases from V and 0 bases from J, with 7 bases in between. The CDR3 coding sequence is TGTGCCTTGAAACGCTCTGGGGCCAACGTCCTGACTTTC. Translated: CALKRSGANVLTF. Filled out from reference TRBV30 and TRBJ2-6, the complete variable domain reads SQTIHQWPATLVQPVGSPLSLECTVEGTSNPNLYWYRQAAGRGLQLLFYSVGIGQISSEVPQNLSASRPQDRQFILSSKKLLLSDSGFYLCALKRSGANVLTFGAGSRLTVL.

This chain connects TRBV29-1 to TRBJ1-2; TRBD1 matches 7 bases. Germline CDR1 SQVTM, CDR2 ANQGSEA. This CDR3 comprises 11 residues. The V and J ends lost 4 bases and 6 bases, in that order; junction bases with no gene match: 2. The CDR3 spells CSVGQGHGYTF. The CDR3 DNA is TGCAGCGTTGGACAGGGCCATGGCTACACCTTC. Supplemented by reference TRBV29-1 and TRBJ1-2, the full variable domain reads SAVISQKPSRDICQRGTSLTIQCQVDSQVTMMFWYRQQPGQSLTLIATANQGSEATYESGFVIDKFPISRPNLTFSTLTVSNMSPEDSSIYLCSVGQGHGYTFGSGTRLTVV.

The CDR3 nucleotides read TGTGCCTGGAGATCGGGCTCTCTTTCGGGCACTGAAGCTTTCTTT. This codes for CAWRSGSLSGTEAFF. The chain employs TRBV30 and TRBJ1-1, with D uncertain. The CDR3 is 15 residues long. With 3 bases removed from V and 4 bases from J, the gap between germline ends came to 18 bases. Germline assignment: CDR1 GTSNPN and CDR2 SVGIG (reference sequence).

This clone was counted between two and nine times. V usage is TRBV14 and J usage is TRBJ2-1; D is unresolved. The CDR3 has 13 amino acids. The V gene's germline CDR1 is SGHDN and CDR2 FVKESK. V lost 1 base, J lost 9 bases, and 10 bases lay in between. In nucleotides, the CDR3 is TGTGCCAGCAGCCAAGCCCTCCGCGTTGAGCAGTTCTTC. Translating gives CASSQALRVEQFF.

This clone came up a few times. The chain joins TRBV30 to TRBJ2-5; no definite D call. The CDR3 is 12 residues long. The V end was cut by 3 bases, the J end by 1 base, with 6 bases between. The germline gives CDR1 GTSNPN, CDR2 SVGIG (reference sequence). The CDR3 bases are TGTGCCTGGAGGGACGTCCAAGAGACCCAGTACTTC. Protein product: CAWRDVQETQYF. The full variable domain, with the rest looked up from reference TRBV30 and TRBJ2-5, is SQTIHQWPATLVQPVGSPLSLECTVEGTSNPNLYWYRQAAGRGLQLLFYSVGIGQISSEVPQNLSASRPQDRQFILSSKKLLLSDSGFYLCAWRDVQETQYFGPGTRLLVL.

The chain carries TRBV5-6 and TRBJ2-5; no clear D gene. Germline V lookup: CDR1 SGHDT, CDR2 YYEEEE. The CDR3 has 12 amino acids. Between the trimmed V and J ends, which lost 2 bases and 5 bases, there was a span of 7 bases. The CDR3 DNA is TGTGCCAGCAGCTTCTCCCTGGAGACCCAGTACTTC. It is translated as CASSFSLETQYF.

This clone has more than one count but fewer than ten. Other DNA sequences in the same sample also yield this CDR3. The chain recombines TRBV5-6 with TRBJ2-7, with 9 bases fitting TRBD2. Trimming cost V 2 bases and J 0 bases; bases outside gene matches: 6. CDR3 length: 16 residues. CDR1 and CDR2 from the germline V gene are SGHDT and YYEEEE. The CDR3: CASSFPSGESSYEQYF. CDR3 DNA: TGTGCCAGCAGCTTCCCTAGCGGGGAAAGCTCCTACGAGCAGTACTTC.

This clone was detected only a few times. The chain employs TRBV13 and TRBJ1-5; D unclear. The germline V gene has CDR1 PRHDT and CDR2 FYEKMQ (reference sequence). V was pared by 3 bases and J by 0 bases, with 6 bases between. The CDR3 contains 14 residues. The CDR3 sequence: CASSLGYSNQPQHF. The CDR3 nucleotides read TGTGCCAGCAGCTTGGGATATAGCAATCAGCCCCAGCATTTT.